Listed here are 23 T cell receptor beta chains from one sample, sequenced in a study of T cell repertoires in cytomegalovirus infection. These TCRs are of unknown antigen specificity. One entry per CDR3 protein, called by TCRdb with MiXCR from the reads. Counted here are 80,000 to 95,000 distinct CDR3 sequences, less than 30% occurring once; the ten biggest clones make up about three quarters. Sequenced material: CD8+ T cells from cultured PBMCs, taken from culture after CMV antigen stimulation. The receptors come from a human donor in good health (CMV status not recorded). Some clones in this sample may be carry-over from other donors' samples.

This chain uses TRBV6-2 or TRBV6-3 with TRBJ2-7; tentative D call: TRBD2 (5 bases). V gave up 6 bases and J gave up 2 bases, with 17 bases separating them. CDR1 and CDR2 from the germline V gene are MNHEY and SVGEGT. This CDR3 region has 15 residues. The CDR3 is CASSAVTGGPYEQYF. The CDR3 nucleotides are TGTGCCAGCAGCGCTGTTACCGGCGGGCCCTACGAGCAGTACTTC.

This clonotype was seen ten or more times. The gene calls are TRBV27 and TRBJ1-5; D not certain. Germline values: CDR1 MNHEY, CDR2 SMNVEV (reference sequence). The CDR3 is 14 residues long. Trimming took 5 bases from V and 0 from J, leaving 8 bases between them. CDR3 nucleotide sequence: TGTGCCAGCAGTCCCTACTATAGCAATCAGCCCCAGCATTTT. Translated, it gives CASSPYYSNQPQHF.

The CDR3 DNA reads as TGCGCCAGCAGCCCCGAGGACAGCAACACTGAAGCTTTCTTT. It codes for CASSPEDSNTEAFF. V is TRBV4-3 and J is TRBJ1-1; a possible D gene is TRBD1 (6 bases). Trimming removed 4 bases at V and 2 bases at J, with 11 bases between. Germline loops: CDR1 LGHNA, CDR2 YSLEER. There are 14 residues in the CDR3.

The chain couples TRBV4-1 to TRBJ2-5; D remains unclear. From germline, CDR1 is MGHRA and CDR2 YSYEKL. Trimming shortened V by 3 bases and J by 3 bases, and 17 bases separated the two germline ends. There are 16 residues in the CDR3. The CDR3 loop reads CASSHPPPGIEETQYF. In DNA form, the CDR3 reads TGCGCCAGCAGCCACCCCCCCCCGGGCATTGAAGAGACCCAGTACTTC.

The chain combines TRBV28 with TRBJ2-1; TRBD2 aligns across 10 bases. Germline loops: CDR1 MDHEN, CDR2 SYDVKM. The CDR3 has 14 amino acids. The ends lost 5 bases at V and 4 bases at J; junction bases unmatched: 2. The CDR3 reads CASSLAGDYNEQFF. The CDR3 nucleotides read TGTGCCAGCAGTCTAGCGGGGGATTACAATGAGCAGTTCTTC.

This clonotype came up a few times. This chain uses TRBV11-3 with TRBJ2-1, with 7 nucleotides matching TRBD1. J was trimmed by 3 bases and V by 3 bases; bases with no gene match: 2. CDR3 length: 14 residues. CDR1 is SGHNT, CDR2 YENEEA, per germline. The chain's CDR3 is CASSFNRGYNEQFF. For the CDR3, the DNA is TGTGCCAGCAGCTTTAACAGGGGCTACAATGAGCAGTTCTTC.

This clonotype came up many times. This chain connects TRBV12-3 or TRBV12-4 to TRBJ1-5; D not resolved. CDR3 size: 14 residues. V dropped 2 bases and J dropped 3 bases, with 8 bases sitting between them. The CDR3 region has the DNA TGTGCCAGCAGTTTATGGGCAGACAATCAGCCCCAGCATTTT. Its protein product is CASSLWADNQPQHF.

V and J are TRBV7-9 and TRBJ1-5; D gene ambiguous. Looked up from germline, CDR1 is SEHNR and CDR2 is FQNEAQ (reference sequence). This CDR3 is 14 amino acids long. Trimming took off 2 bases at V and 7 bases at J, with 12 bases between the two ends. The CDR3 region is CASSLISEGQPQHF. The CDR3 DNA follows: TGTGCCAGCAGCTTAATATCCGAGGGCCAGCCCCAGCATTTT. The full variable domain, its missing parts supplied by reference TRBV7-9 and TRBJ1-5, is DTGVSQNPRHKITKRGQNVTFRCDPISEHNRLYWYRQTLGQGPEFLTYFQNEAQLEKSRLLSDRFSAERPKGSFSTLEIQRTEQGDSAMYLCASSLISEGQPQHFGDGTRLSIL.

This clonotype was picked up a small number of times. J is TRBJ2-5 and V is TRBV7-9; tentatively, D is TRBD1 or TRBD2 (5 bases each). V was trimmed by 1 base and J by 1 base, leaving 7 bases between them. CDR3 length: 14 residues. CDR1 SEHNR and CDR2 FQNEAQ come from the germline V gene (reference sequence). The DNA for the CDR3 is TGTGCCAGCAGCTTAGGGGGACCCCAAGAGACCCAGTACTTC. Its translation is CASSLGGPQETQYF.

CDR3 DNA sequence: TGTGCCAGCAGCTCGACGGAAACAGGGGCCCCAACTAATGAAAAACTGTTTTTT. Translating gives CASSSTETGAPTNEKLFF. V usage is TRBV7-9 and J usage is TRBJ1-4, with 7 bases matching TRBD1. CDR3 length equals 18 residues. CDR1 is SEHNR and CDR2 is FQNEAQ in the germline V gene (reference sequence). The V gene end was trimmed by 4 bases and the J gene end by 0 bases; junction bases not matched to a gene: 11.

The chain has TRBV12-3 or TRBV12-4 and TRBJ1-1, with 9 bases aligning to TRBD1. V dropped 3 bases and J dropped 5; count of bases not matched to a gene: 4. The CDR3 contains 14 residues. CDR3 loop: CASSLTGGRTEAFF. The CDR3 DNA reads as TGTGCCAGCAGTTTGACAGGGGGTAGGACTGAAGCTTTCTTT.

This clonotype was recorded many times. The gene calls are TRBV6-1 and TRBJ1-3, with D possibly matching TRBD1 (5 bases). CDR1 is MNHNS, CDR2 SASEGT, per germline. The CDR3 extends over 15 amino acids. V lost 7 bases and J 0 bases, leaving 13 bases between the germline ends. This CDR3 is CASTPQVYSGNTIYF. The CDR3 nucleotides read TGTGCCAGCACCCCACAGGTCTACTCTGGAAACACCATATATTTT.

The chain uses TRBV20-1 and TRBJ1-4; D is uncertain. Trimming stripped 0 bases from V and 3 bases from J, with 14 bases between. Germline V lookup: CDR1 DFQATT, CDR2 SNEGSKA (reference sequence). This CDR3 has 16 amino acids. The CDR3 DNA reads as TGCAGTGCTAGAGATATTCTTGTACATTCTAATGAAAAACTGTTTTTT. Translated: CSARDILVHSNEKLFF.

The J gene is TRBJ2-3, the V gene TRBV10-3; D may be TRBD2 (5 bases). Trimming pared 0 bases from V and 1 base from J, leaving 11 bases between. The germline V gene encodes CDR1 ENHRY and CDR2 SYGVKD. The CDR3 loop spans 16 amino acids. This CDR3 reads CAISESTGRGTDTQYF. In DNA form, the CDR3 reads TGTGCCATCAGTGAGTCGACGGGGAGAGGCACAGATACGCAGTATTTT.

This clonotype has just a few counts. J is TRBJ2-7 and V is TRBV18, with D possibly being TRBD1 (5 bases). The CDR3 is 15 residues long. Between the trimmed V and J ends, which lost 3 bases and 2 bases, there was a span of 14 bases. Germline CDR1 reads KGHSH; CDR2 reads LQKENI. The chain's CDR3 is CASSPSDNDAYEQYF. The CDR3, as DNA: TGTGCCAGCTCACCCTCGGACAACGATGCCTACGAGCAGTACTTC.

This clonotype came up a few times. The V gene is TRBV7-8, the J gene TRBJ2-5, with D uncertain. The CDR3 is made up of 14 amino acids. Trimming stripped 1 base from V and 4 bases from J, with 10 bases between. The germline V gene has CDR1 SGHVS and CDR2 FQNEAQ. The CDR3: CASSLGPERETQYF. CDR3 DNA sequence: TGTGCCAGCAGCTTAGGACCTGAGAGAGAGACCCAGTACTTC.

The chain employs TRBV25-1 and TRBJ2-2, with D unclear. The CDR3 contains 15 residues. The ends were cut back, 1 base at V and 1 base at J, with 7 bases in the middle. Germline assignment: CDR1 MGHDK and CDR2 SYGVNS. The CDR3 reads CASSEFAENTGELFF. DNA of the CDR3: TGTGCCAGCAGTGAATTCGCCGAGAACACCGGGGAGCTGTTTTTT.

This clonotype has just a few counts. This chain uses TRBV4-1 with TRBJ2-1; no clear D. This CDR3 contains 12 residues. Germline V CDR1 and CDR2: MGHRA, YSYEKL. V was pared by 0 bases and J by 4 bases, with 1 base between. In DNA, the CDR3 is TGCGCCAGCAGCCAAGATTACAATGAGCAGTTCTTC. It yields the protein CASSQDYNEQFF.

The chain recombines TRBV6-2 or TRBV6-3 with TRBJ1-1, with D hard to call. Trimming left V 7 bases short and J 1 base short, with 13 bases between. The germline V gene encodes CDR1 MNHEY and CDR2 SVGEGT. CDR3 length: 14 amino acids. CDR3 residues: CASKRWVENTEAFF. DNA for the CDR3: TGTGCCAGCAAGAGGTGGGTGGAGAACACTGAAGCTTTCTTT.

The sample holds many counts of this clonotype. CDR3 sequence (DNA): TGTGCCAGCAGCTCTCTAGCGGCCCCCCCAGATACGCAGTATTTT. It yields the protein CASSSLAAPPDTQYF. The J gene is TRBJ2-3, the V gene TRBV7-2; TRBD2 agrees at 7 bases. V dropped 4 bases and J dropped 4; count of bases not matched to a gene: 8. Germline V CDR1 and CDR2: SGHTA, FQGNSA. The CDR3 contains 15 residues.

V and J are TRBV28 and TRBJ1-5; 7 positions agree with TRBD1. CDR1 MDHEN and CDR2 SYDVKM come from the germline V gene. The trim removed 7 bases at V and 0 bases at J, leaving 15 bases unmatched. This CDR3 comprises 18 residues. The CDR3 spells CASTDSGTVGNSNQPQHF. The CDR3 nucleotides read TGTGCCAGCACAGATTCCGGGACAGTTGGAAATAGCAATCAGCCCCAGCATTTT.

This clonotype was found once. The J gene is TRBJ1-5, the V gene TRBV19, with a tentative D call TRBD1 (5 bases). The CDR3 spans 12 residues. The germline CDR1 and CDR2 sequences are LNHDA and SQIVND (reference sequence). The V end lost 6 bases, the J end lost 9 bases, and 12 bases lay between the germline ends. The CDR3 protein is CASRDGTRPQHF. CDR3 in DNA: TGTGCCAGTAGAGATGGGACCCGGCCCCAGCATTTT. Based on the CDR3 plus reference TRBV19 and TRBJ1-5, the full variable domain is DGGITQSPKYLFRKEGQNVTLSCEQNLNHDAMYWYRQDPGQGLRLIYYSQIVNDFQKGDIAEGYSVSREKKESFPLTVTSAQKNPTAFYLCASRDGTRPQHFGDGTRLSIL.

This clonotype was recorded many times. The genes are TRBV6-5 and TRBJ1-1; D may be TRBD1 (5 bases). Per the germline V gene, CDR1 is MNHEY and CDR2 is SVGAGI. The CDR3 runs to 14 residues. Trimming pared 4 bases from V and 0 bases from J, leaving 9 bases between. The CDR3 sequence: CASSFDSLNTEAFF. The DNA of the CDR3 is TGTGCCAGCAGTTTCGACAGCTTGAACACTGAAGCTTTCTTT.